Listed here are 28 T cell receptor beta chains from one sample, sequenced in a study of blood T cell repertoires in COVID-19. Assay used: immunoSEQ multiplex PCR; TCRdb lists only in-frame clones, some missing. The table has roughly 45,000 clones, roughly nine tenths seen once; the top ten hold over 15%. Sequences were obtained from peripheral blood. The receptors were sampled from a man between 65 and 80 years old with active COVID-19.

For the CDR3, the DNA is TGTGCCAGTAGTATAGGGGGACAGACCTACACTGAAGCTTTCTTT. It specifies CASSIGGQTYTEAFF. The rearrangement joins TRBV19 to TRBJ1-1; TRBD1 aligns across 7 bases. In germline, CDR1 is LNHDA, CDR2 SQIVND (reference sequence). The CDR3 runs 15 residues. V lost 1 base, J lost 3 bases, and 5 bases stayed unmatched.

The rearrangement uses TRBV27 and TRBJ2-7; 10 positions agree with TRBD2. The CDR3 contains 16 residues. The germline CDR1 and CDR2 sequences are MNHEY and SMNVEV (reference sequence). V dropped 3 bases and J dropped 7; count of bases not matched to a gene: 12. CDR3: CASSLALAGAGREQYF. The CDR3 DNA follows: TGTGCCAGCAGTTTGGCCCTAGCGGGAGCCGGAAGGGAGCAGTACTTC.

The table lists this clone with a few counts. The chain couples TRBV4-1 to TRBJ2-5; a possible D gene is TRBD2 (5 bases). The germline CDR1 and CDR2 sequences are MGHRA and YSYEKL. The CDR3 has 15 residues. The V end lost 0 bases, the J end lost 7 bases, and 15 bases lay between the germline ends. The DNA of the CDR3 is TGCGCCAGCAGCCAAGATTCCGGTCCCGGAGGGACCCAGTACTTC. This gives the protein CASSQDSGPGGTQYF.

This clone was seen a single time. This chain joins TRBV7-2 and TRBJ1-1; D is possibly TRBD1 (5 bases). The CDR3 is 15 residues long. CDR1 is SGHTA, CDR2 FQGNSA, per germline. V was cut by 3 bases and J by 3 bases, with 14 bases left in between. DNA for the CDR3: TGTGCCAGCAGCTTTTCATATTTAGGGGACACTGAAGCTTTCTTT. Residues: CASSFSYLGDTEAFF.

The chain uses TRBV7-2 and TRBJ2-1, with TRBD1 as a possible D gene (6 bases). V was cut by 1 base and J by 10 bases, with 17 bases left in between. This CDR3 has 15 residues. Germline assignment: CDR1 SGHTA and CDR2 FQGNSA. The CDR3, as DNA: TGTGCCAGCAGCTTAGGGGGGTCCGACAGGAGGGAGCAGTTCTTC. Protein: CASSLGGSDRREQFF.

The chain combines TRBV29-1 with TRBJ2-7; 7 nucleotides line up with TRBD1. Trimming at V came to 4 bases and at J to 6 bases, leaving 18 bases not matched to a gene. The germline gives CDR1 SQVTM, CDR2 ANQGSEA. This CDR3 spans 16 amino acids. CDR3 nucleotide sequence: TGCAGCGTTGTGGGCCCAGCGACAGGGCAAGTAATCGAGCAGTACTTC. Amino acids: CSVVGPATGQVIEQYF.

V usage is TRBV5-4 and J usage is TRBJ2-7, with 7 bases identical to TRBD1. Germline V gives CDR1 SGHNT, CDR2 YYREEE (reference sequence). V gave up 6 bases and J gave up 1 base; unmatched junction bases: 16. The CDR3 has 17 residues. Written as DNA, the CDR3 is TGTGCCAGCATGAACCCTGGGGGAAGGGGGCGATCCTACGAGCAGTACTTC. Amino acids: CASMNPGGRGRSYEQYF.

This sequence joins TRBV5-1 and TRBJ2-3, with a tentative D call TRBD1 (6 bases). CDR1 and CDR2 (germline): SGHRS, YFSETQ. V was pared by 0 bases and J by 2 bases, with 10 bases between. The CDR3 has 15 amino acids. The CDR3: CASSLAGQSTDTQYF. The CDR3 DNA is TGCGCCAGCAGCTTGGCAGGACAGTCCACAGATACGCAGTATTTT.

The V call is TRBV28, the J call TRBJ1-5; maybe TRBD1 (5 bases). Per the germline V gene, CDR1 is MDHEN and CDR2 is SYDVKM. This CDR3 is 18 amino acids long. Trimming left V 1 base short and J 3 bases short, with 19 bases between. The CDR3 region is CASSLSRGLGSHNQPQHF. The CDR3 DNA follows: TGTGCCAGCAGTTTATCTAGGGGTCTAGGCTCGCACAATCAGCCCCAGCATTTT.

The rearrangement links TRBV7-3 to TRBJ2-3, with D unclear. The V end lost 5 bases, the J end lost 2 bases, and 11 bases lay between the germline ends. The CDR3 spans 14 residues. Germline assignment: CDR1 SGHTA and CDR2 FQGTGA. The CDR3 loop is CASSPGRSTDTQYF. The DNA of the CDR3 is TGTGCCAGCAGCCCTGGCCGTTCCACAGATACGCAGTATTTT.

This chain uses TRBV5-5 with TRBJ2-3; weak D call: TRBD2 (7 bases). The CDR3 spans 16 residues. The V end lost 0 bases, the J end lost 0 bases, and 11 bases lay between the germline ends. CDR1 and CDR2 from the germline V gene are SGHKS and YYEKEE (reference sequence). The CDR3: CASSLVRGASTDTQYF. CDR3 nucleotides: TGTGCCAGCAGCTTGGTTCGGGGGGCCAGCACAGATACGCAGTATTTT.

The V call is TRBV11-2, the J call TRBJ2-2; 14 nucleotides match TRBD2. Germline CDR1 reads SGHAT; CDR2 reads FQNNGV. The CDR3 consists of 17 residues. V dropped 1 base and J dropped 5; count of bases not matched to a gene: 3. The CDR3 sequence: CASSLGLAGGQTGELFF. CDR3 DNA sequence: TGTGCCAGCAGCTTAGGACTAGCGGGGGGGCAGACCGGGGAGCTGTTTTTT.

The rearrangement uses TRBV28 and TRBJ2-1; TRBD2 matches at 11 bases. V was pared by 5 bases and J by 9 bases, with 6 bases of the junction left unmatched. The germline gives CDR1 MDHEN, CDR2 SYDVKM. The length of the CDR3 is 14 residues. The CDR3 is CASSGLAGIREQFF. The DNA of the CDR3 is TGTGCCAGCAGTGGACTAGCGGGTATCCGTGAGCAGTTCTTC.

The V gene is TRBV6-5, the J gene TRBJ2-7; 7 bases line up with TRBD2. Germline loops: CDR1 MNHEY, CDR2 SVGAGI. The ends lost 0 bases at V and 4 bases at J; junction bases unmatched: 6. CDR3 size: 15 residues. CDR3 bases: TGTGCCAGCAGTTACTCTAGCGGGCCACCTTACGAGCAGTACTTC. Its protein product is CASSYSSGPPYEQYF.

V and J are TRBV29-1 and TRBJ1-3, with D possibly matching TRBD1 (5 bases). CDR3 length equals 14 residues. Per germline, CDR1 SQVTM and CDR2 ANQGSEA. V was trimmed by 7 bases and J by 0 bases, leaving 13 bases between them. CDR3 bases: TGCAGCGGTGGGGGGGAACTCTCTGGAAACACCATATATTTT. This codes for CSGGGELSGNTIYF.

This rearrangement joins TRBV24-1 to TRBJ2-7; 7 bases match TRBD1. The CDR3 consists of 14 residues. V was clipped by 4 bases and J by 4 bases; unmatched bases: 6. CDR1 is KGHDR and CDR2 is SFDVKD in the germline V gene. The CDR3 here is CATSDRDSLYEQYF. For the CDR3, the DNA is TGTGCCACCAGTGACCGGGACAGCCTATACGAGCAGTACTTC.

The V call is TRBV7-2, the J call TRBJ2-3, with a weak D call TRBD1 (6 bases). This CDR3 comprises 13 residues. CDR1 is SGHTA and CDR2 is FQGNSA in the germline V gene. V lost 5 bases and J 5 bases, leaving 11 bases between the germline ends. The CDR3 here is CASSGYRVDTQYF. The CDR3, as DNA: TGTGCCAGCAGCGGGTACAGGGTAGATACGCAGTATTTT.

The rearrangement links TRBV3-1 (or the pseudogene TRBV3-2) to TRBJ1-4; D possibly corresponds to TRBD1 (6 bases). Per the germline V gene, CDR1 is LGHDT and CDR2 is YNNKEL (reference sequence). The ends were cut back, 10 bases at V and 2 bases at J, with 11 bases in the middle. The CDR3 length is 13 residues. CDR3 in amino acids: CATQTGTNEKLFF. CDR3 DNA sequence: TGTGCCACCCAAACAGGGACTAATGAAAAACTGTTTTTT.

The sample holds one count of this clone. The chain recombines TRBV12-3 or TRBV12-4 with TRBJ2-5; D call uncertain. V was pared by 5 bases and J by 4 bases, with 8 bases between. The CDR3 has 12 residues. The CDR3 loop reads CASSERRETQYF. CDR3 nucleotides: TGTGCCAGCAGTGAGCGCCGAGAGACCCAGTACTTC.

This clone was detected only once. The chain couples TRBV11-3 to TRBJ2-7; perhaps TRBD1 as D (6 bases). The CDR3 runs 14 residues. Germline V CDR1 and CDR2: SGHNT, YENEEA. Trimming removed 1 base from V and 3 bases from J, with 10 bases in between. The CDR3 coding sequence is TGTGCCAGCAGCTTAGGGGGGCAGAACTACGAGCAGTACTTC. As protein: CASSLGGQNYEQYF.

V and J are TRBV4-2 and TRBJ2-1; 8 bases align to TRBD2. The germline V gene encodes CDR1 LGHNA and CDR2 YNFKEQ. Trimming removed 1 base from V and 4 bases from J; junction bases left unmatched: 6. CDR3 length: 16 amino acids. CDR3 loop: CASSQATGGGYNEQFF. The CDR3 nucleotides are TGTGCCAGCAGCCAAGCCACGGGAGGGGGATACAATGAGCAGTTCTTC.

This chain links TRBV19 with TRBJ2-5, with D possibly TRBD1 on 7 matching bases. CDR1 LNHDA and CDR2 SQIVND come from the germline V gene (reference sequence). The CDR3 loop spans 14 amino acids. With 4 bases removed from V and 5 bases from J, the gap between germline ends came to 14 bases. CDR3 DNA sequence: TGTGCCAGTAGTAATACAGGGGCGGGGGAGACCCAGTACTTC. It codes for CASSNTGAGETQYF.

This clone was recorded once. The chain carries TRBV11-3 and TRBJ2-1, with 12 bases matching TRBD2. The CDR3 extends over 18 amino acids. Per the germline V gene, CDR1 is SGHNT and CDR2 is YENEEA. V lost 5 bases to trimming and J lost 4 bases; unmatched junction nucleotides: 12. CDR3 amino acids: CASSLSPPSGRGYNEQFF. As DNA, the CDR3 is TGTGCCAGCAGCCTCTCCCCCCCTAGCGGGAGGGGGTACAATGAGCAGTTCTTC.

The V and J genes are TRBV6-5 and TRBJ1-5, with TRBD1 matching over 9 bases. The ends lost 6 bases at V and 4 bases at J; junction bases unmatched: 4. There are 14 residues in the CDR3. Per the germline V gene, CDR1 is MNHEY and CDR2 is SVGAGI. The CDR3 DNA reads TGTGCCAGCAGGGTTGGACAGGGGAATCAGCCCCAGCATTTT. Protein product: CASRVGQGNQPQHF.

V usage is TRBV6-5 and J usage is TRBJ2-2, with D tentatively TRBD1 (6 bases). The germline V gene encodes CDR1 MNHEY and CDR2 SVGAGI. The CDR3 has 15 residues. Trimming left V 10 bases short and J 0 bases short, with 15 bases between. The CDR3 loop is CAINTGTTNTGELFF. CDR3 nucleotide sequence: TGTGCCATTAACACCGGGACAACGAACACCGGGGAGCTGTTTTTT.

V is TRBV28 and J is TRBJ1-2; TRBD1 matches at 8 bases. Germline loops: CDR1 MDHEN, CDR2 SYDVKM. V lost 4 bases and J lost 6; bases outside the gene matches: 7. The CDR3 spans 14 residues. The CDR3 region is CASSSFDRGDGYTF. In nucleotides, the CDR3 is TGTGCCAGCAGTTCCTTCGACAGGGGAGATGGCTACACCTTC.

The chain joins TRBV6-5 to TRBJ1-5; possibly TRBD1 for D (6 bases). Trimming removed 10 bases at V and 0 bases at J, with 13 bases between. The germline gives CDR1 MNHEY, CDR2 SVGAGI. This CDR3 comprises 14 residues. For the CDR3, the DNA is TGTGCCACCCGCACAGGGTATAGCAATCAGCCCCAGCATTTT. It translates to CATRTGYSNQPQHF.

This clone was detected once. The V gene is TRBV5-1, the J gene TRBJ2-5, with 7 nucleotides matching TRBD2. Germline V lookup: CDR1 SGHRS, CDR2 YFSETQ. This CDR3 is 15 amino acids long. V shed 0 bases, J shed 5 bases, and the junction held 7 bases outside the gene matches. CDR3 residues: CASSLVLARGETQYF. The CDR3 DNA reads TGCGCCAGCAGCTTGGTACTAGCGCGTGGCGAGACCCAGTACTTC.